This T cell receptor (beta chain) was captured in a study of regulatory T cells in long-lasting Graves disease. Findings and limits, study-wide: Persistent disease favored TRBV28, TRBJ1-2 and TRBJ2-5.

Arm-PCR with iRepertoire HTBI primers amplified the CDR3 regions for these TCR beta libraries. The authors' processing: Identification of gene segments yielded over 60 TRBV and 14 to 15 TRBJ across samples. Via MiXCR, TCRdb re-called the multiplex PCR reads, giving one row per CDR3 protein. These V and J calls rely on TCRdb rather than the paper's analysis. The top ten clones hold approximately 17% of a sample with some 370,000 distinct CDR3 sequences, over 9.5% of them seen once. This clonotype was found many times. The antigen remains unidentified. The CDR3 extends over 23 amino acids. With 1 base clipped from V and 1 base from J, the junction kept 21 bases outside the gene matches. The germline CDR1 and CDR2 sequences are MDHEN and SYDVKM. Stated time point: newly diagnosed GD, antithyroid drugs for less than 3 months. The TCR library was prepared using RNA isolated from PBMCs. These same records also appear under a second study, on T cells in Graves' hyperthyroidism and ophthalmopathy. That publication notes: From stable hyperthyroidism, ophthalmopathy was set apart by a 13 V-J model.

Sequences were derived from peripheral blood mononuclear cells (PBMCs), sampled at new diagnosis, from a patient treated with antithyroid drugs. The chain couples TRBV28 to TRBJ1-5; 11 bases map to TRBD1. The source is a woman under 30 with Graves disease. The CDR3 nucleotides are TGTGCCAGCAGTTTATTTAAACGAACGGACGGGACAGGGGGTTTGAGGAGCAATCAGCCCCAGCATTTT. It encodes CASSLFKRTDGTGGLRSNQPQHF. The full variable domain, with the rest looked up from reference TRBV28 and TRBJ1-5, is DVKVTQSSRYLVKRTGEKVFLECVQDMDHENMFWYRQDPGLGLRLIYFSYDVKMKEKGDIPEGYSVSREKKERFSLILESASTNQTSMYLCASSLFKRTDGTGGLRSNQPQHFGDGTRLSIL.